This T cell receptor (beta chain) was obtained from a study of metastatic and nonmetastatic thyroid tumors (dated by TCRdb to about 2020). Concerning the study at large: Repertoires from peripheral blood and from tumor or nodule tissue samples of malignant and benign thyroid patients were compared.

None of the patients had been given any treatment before thyroid surgery. Using T-cell receptor beta sequencing, the researchers looked back retrospectively at clinical samples from patients, gathered between the early 2010s and the late 2010s. Points the paper makes about the study in general: In both blood and tumor samples, TCR beta diversity was reported to be significantly higher in malignant tumors than in benign nodules.

Notes on this clone: The antigen it binds to is not known. It has no much larger one-base neighbor in the sample; base qualities were not kept.

Libraries were made using PCR. Instrument on record: Illumina HiSeq 4000. High-throughput sequencing was used to profile the CDR3 region of the TCR beta-chain in every patient. As for the original processing: Drawing on CDR3 differences between clinicopathological groups, the researchers built a classifier meant to tell apart patients with distant-metastatic papillary thyroid cancer. To measure repertoire diversity the researchers used the Shannon index, while the Morisita-Horn index served to gauge how similar the tumor and blood repertoires were. The raw public reads went through TCRdb reprocessing: fastp at Q25, MiXCR clone calling, in-frame beta chains kept. The V and J calls and clone size are TCRdb's, not the authors'. Within this sample are some 5,500 clones, with roughly 29% of them counted one time only. Together, the top ten hold roughly a fifth of the sample. The specimen sequenced was adjacent normal tissue. The TCR sequence derives from a female donor with papillary thyroid cancer or a benign thyroid nodule (not recorded which). Some clones in this sample may be carry-over from other donors' samples.

The nucleotide sequence reads as follows: TGTGCCAGCAGTTACGTCTTGGGGACAGGGCGGCTTGGTGTTGAAGCTTTCTTT. Translated, this is CASSYVLGTGRLGVEAFF. Recombination linked TRBV6-5 to TRBJ1-1, with 9 central nucleotides matching TRBD1. The germline V gene sets CDR1 to MNHEY and CDR2 to SVGAGI. V lost 2 bases and J lost 7 bases, and the count of bases not matched to a germline gene is 17. The CDR3 has 18 amino acids, counting the end cysteine and phenylalanine. The only DNA kept is the CDR3, 54 bases in frame from the first base.